This T cell receptor (beta chain) was observed in a study of blood T cell repertoires in COVID-19. Germline V CDR1 and CDR2: MNHEY, SMNVEV (reference sequence). V shed 2 bases and J shed 2 bases, with 10 bases lying between them. The CDR3 totals 14 residues. Only in-frame clones appear in the TCRdb table, and some are missing; sequencing was by immunoSEQ multiplex PCR. Among tens of thousands of clones listed, about 86% were seen once. The clonotype was recovered from a man aged 50 or older with active COVID-19. Sequencing was carried out using peripheral blood. V and J are TRBV27 and TRBJ2-7; the D gene is possibly TRBD1 (6 bases). Here the CDR3 DNA reads TGTGCCAGCAGTTTACAGGACAGAACCTACGAGCAGTACTTC. Amino acid sequence: CASSLQDRTYEQYF.